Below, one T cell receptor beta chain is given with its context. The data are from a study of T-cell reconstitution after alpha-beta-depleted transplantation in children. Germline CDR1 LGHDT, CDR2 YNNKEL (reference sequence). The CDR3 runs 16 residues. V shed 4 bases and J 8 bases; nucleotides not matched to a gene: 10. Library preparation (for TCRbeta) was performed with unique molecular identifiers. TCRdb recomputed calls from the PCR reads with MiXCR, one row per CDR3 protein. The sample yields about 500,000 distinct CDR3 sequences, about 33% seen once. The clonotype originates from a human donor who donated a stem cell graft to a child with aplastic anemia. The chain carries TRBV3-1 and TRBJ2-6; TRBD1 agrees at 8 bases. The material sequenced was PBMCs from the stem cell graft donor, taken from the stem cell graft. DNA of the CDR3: TGTGCCAGCAGCCCCCAGGGGGCATTAAAAACCAACGTCCTGACTTTC. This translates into CASSPQGALKTNVLTF.